The table lists the clone carrying this T cell receptor beta chain with a count of one. No antigen is known for it. This entry belongs to a study of T cell responses to AZD1222 COVID-19 vaccine. General study findings and limits: Samples come after the peak T cell response, not at day 14.

The protocol was immunoSEQ multiplex PCR, while the TCRdb copy is restricted to in-frame clones and leaves out a portion. This table has tens of thousands of clones, more than 70% appearing once. This CDR3 region has 14 residues. The germline V gene has CDR1 MNHEY and CDR2 SVGAGI. Between the trimmed V and J ends, which lost 6 bases and 5 bases, there was a span of 16 bases. This receptor was taken from an adult in good health. The rearrangement uses TRBV6-5 and TRBJ1-1; D not resolved. The sample here was peripheral blood, taken on day 0 of AZD1222 vaccination. In DNA, the CDR3 is TGTGCCAGCAGGTACGGGGTCGCCTATACTGAAGCTTTCTTT. Its translation is CASRYGVAYTEAFF.